The rows below give T cell receptor beta chains drawn from one sample of a study of beta chain features in type 1 diabetes. Clones were sequenced by immunoSEQ multiplex PCR, and TCRdb holds only the in-frame ones, with some missing. The top ten hold over 0.008% of the sample, which has approximately 360,000 clones, roughly 13% seen once. Sequenced sample: naive CD4+ T cells from blood. These receptors all come from a woman aged 18-30 years with type 1 diabetes. The CDR3 runs from the conserved cysteine through the conserved F or W. The D gene is left open where the match is weak. Expanded clones are given a class, and other clones once, few, many or no size at all.

CDR3nt: TGTGCCAGCAGCTTAGTTAGCGGGAGGCCGCAAGAGACCCAGTACTTC
CDR3aa: CASSLVSGRPQETQYF
j_gene: TRBJ2-5
abundance: .
d_gene: TRBD2
v_gene: TRBV11-2

CDR3nt: TGCGCCAGCAGCCAAGATAGCGGAGGGAGGTACAATGAGCAGTTCTTC
CDR3aa: CASSQDSGGRYNEQFF
j_gene: TRBJ2-1
abundance: .
d_gene: .
v_gene: TRBV5-4

CDR3nt: TGTGCCAGCAGTGCCCGAGCCCATGGCTACACCTTC
CDR3aa: CASSARAHGYTF
j_gene: TRBJ1-2
abundance: .
d_gene: .
v_gene: TRBV2

CDR3nt: TGTGCCAGCTCAGCGACAGGGGTTGTAAAAGAGACCCAGTACTTC
CDR3aa: CASSATGVVKETQYF
j_gene: TRBJ2-5
abundance: once
d_gene: TRBD1
v_gene: TRBV18

CDR3nt: TGTGCCAGCAGCCCGGCGGGTCAGCCCCAGCATTTT
CDR3aa: CASSPAGQPQHF
j_gene: TRBJ1-5
abundance: few
d_gene: .
v_gene: TRBV7-2

CDR3nt: TGTGCCAGCAGCTTCTCTGCACAGGAAGCTTTCTTT
CDR3aa: CASSFSAQEAFF
j_gene: TRBJ1-1
abundance: .
d_gene: .
v_gene: TRBV7-9

CDR3nt: TGTGCCAGCAGCTTCGATTGGGGGGGCCGACAGCCCCAGCATTTT
CDR3aa: CASSFDWGGRQPQHF
j_gene: TRBJ1-5
abundance: .
d_gene: .
v_gene: TRBV7-2

CDR3nt: TGTGCCACCTCATCCACTCACGAAGGGGATCAGCCCCAGCATTTT
CDR3aa: CATSSTHEGDQPQHF
j_gene: TRBJ1-5
abundance: .
d_gene: .
v_gene: TRBV25-1

CDR3nt: TGTGCCAGCAGCCAAGCGGGGCGGGACTACGAGCAGTACTTC
CDR3aa: CASSQAGRDYEQYF
j_gene: TRBJ2-7
abundance: .
d_gene: .
v_gene: TRBV14

CDR3nt: TGCAGTGCTAGAGAGTCGAGGGAGCAGTACTTC
CDR3aa: CSARESREQYF
j_gene: TRBJ2-7
abundance: .
d_gene: .
v_gene: TRBV20-1

CDR3nt: TGTGCCAGCTCACCCGGGACAGCAAATCAGCCCCAGCATTTT
CDR3aa: CASSPGTANQPQHF
j_gene: TRBJ1-5
abundance: .
d_gene: TRBD1
v_gene: TRBV18

CDR3nt: TGTGCCAGCAGCTTAGTGGCCCAAGAGACCCAGTACTTC
CDR3aa: CASSLVAQETQYF
j_gene: TRBJ2-5
abundance: few
d_gene: .
v_gene: TRBV7-9

CDR3nt: TGCAGCGTCCGGGACAAGGGGACACAAGAGACCCAGTACTTC
CDR3aa: CSVRDKGTQETQYF
j_gene: TRBJ2-5
abundance: few
d_gene: .
v_gene: TRBV29-1

CDR3nt: TGTGCCAGCAGCCAAGCCCCTACCTACGAGCAGTACTTC
CDR3aa: CASSQAPTYEQYF
j_gene: TRBJ2-7
abundance: .
d_gene: .
v_gene: TRBV7-3

CDR3nt: TGTGCCAGCAGTTACGTGGGAGGGGGGTCCTACGAGCAGTACTTC
CDR3aa: CASSYVGGGSYEQYF
j_gene: TRBJ2-7
abundance: few
d_gene: .
v_gene: TRBV6-5

CDR3nt: TGTGCCAGCAGCCTGGGAGACGGCTACGAGCAGTACTTC
CDR3aa: CASSLGDGYEQYF
j_gene: TRBJ2-7
abundance: few
d_gene: .
v_gene: TRBV7-2

CDR3nt: TGTGCCAGCAGTTACTCCGAGGTTCTGAACACTGAAGCTTTCTTT
CDR3aa: CASSYSEVLNTEAFF
j_gene: TRBJ1-1
abundance: few
d_gene: .
v_gene: TRBV6-5

CDR3nt: TGTGCCAGCAGCTCATTCCTAGCGGCGATCTCTGGGGCCAACGTCCTGACTTTC
CDR3aa: CASSSFLAAISGANVLTF
j_gene: TRBJ2-6
abundance: few
d_gene: TRBD2
v_gene: TRBV11-2

CDR3nt: TGTGCCTGGAGTCTACAGGGGAACCAGCCCCAGCATTTT
CDR3aa: CAWSLQGNQPQHF
j_gene: TRBJ1-5
abundance: .
d_gene: TRBD1
v_gene: TRBV30

CDR3nt: TGCAGCGTTGATTTGGCTAGTAACGAGCAGTACTTC
CDR3aa: CSVDLASNEQYF
j_gene: TRBJ2-7
abundance: few
d_gene: .
v_gene: TRBV29-1

CDR3nt: TGTGCCTGGAGTACGGGAGCGGTCGAGCAGTACTTC
CDR3aa: CAWSTGAVEQYF
j_gene: TRBJ2-7
abundance: .
d_gene: .
v_gene: TRBV30

CDR3nt: TGTGCCAGCAGCTTATCAGCGCCCAATACGCAGTATTTT
CDR3aa: CASSLSAPNTQYF
j_gene: TRBJ2-3
abundance: few
d_gene: .
v_gene: TRBV5-6

CDR3nt: TGTGCCAGCACGTGGGACAGACAAGAGACCCAGTACTTC
CDR3aa: CASTWDRQETQYF
j_gene: TRBJ2-5
abundance: .
d_gene: TRBD1
v_gene: TRBV7-2

CDR3nt: TGTGCCAGCAGTGATGTTAGCGGGAGAAACAATGAGCAGTTCTTC
CDR3aa: CASSDVSGRNNEQFF
j_gene: TRBJ2-1
abundance: .
d_gene: TRBD2
v_gene: TRBV2

CDR3nt: TGCAGTCTAGTTTTCCAGACCCAGTACTTC
CDR3aa: CSLVFQTQYF
j_gene: TRBJ2-5
abundance: .
d_gene: .
v_gene: TRBV20-1

CDR3nt: TGCGCCAGCAGTTCCCGGACAGGTCCTAATGAAAAACTGTTTTTT
CDR3aa: CASSSRTGPNEKLFF
j_gene: TRBJ1-4
abundance: .
d_gene: TRBD1
v_gene: TRBV23-1

CDR3nt: TGTGCCAGCTTATCGGACAGGGTGGGCGAGCAGTACTTC
CDR3aa: CASLSDRVGEQYF
j_gene: TRBJ2-7
abundance: few
d_gene: TRBD1
v_gene: TRBV7-2

CDR3nt: TGTGCCAGCAGCCAAGATGAGGGATTCAGGTACTTC
CDR3aa: CASSQDEGFRYF
j_gene: TRBJ2-5
abundance: .
d_gene: .
v_gene: TRBV4-2

CDR3nt: TGTGCCAGCAGCTTGGTAGCCAGCACAGATACGCAGTATTTT
CDR3aa: CASSLVASTDTQYF
j_gene: TRBJ2-3
abundance: .
d_gene: .
v_gene: TRBV7-3

CDR3nt: TGTGCCAGCAGCGGGGACAGGGTTCCCTATAATTCACCCCTCCACTTT
CDR3aa: CASSGDRVPYNSPLHF
j_gene: TRBJ1-6
abundance: few
d_gene: TRBD1
v_gene: TRBV7-8

CDR3nt: TGTGCCAGCAGCACGGGGTCTCATCGGTTCTTC
CDR3aa: CASSTGSHRFF
j_gene: TRBJ2-1
abundance: few
d_gene: .
v_gene: TRBV7-9

CDR3nt: TGTGCCTGGAGTCGGGGGGTCGAGCAGTACTTC
CDR3aa: CAWSRGVEQYF
j_gene: TRBJ2-7
abundance: few
d_gene: TRBD2
v_gene: TRBV30

CDR3nt: TGTGCCATCACTGGCACGGGACAGAACACTGAAGCTTTCTTT
CDR3aa: CAITGTGQNTEAFF
j_gene: TRBJ1-1
abundance: .
d_gene: .
v_gene: TRBV10-3

CDR3nt: TGTGCCAGCAGTGTGGGTAGCGGGAGGGCCGCAGATACGCAGTATTTT
CDR3aa: CASSVGSGRAADTQYF
j_gene: TRBJ2-3
abundance: .
d_gene: TRBD2
v_gene: TRBV2

CDR3nt: TGTGCTAGTGGTTTGGGGGGAAAGCGGGAGGGCCTCCTAAGAAATGAGCAGTTCTTC
CDR3aa: CASGLGGKREGLLRNEQFF
j_gene: TRBJ2-1
abundance: few
d_gene: TRBD2
v_gene: TRBV12-5

CDR3nt: TGCGCCAGCTCTAGGCCAGGGGCCAACTACGAGCAGTACTTC
CDR3aa: CASSRPGANYEQYF
j_gene: TRBJ2-7
abundance: .
d_gene: .
v_gene: TRBV4-1

CDR3nt: TGCGCCAGCAGCTTGGCGGCAGAGGAGGTGGGCATTCAGTACTTC
CDR3aa: CASSLAAEEVGIQYF
j_gene: TRBJ2-4
abundance: .
d_gene: .
v_gene: TRBV5-1

CDR3nt: TGTGCCAGCAGCTTAGCGATAGCTTCCTACAATGAGCAGTTCTTC
CDR3aa: CASSLAIASYNEQFF
j_gene: TRBJ2-1
abundance: few
d_gene: .
v_gene: TRBV7-2

CDR3nt: TGTGCTAGTGGTTGGTATGAGACAGATACGCAGTATTTT
CDR3aa: CASGWYETDTQYF
j_gene: TRBJ2-3
abundance: few
d_gene: .
v_gene: TRBV12-5

CDR3nt: TGTGCCAGTACGGGGAACCGGGGGAACACTGAAGCTTTCTTT
CDR3aa: CASTGNRGNTEAFF
j_gene: TRBJ1-1
abundance: .
d_gene: .
v_gene: TRBV19

CDR3nt: TGTGCCAGCTCACCAGACAGGAAGACTGAAGCTTTCTTT
CDR3aa: CASSPDRKTEAFF
j_gene: TRBJ1-1
abundance: few
d_gene: .
v_gene: TRBV18

CDR3nt: TGTGCCTGGTCCTCCCTGAGTCGGACAGATACGCAGTATTTT
CDR3aa: CAWSSLSRTDTQYF
j_gene: TRBJ2-3
abundance: few
d_gene: .
v_gene: TRBV30

CDR3nt: TGTGCCTGGAACGTAGAGGGATACGGAGAGCAGTTCTTC
CDR3aa: CAWNVEGYGEQFF
j_gene: TRBJ2-1
abundance: .
d_gene: .
v_gene: TRBV30

CDR3nt: TGTGCCAGTAGTATCTTTCAGCGCCAAGAGACCCAGTACTTC
CDR3aa: CASSIFQRQETQYF
j_gene: TRBJ2-5
abundance: few
d_gene: .
v_gene: TRBV19

CDR3nt: TGTGCCAGCAGCCACATAAATCCCACGGGGGATTATGGCTACACCTTC
CDR3aa: CASSHINPTGDYGYTF
j_gene: TRBJ1-2
abundance: .
d_gene: .
v_gene: TRBV7-2